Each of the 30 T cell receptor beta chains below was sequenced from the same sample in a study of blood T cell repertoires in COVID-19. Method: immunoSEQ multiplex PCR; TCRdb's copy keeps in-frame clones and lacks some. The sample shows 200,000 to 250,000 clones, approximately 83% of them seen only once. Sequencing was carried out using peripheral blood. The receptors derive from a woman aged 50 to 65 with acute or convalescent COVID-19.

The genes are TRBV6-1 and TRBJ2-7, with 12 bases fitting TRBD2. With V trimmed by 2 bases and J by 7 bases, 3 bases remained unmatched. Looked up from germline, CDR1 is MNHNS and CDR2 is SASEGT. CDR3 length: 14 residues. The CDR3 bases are TGTGCCAGCAGTGAACTAGCGGGGGGGCTAGAGCAGTACTTC. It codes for CASSELAGGLEQYF.

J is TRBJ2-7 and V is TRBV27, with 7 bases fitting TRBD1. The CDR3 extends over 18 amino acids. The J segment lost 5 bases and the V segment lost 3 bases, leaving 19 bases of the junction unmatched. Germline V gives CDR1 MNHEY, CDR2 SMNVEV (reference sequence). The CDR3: CASSFRDRAIRASDEQYF. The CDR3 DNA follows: TGTGCCAGCAGTTTCCGTGACAGGGCTATACGGGCCTCGGACGAGCAGTACTTC.

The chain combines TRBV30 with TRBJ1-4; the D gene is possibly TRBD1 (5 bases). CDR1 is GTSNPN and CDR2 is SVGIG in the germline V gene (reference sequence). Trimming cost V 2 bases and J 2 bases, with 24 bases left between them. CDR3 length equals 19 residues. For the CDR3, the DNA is TGTGCCTGGAGTAGGGAATTACTCAAACAGGTGAACACTAATGAAAAACTGTTTTTT. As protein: CAWSRELLKQVNTNEKLFF.

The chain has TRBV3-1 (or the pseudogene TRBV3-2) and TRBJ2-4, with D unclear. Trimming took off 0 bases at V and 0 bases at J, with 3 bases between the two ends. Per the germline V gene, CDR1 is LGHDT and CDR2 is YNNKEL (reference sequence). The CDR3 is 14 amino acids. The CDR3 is CASSQELAKNIQYF. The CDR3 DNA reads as TGTGCCAGCAGCCAAGAACTAGCCAAAAACATTCAGTACTTC.

CDR3 sequence reads: CASSQGEQGRAFF. The CDR3 nucleotides read TGTGCCAGCAGCCAAGGAGAACAGGGTCGAGCTTTCTTT. The chain links TRBV3-1 (or the pseudogene TRBV3-2) to TRBJ1-1, with D perhaps TRBD1 (6 bases). CDR1 and CDR2 (germline): LGHDT, YNNKEL (reference sequence). CDR3 length: 13 amino acids. V was shortened by 1 base and J by 10 bases, with 13 bases between the two germline ends.

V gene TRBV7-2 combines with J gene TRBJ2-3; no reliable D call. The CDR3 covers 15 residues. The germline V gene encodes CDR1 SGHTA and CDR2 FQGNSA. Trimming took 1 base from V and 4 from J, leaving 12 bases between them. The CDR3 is CASSLVGRSPDTQYF. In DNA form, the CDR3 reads TGTGCCAGCAGCTTAGTGGGCAGGTCCCCAGATACGCAGTATTTT.

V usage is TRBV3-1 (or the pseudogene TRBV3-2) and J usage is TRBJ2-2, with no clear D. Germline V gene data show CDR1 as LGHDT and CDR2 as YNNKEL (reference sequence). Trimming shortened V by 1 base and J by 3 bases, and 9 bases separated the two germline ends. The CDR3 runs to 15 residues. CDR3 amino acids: CASSQGSQDTGELFF. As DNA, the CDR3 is TGTGCCAGCAGCCAAGGATCCCAGGACACCGGGGAGCTGTTTTTT.

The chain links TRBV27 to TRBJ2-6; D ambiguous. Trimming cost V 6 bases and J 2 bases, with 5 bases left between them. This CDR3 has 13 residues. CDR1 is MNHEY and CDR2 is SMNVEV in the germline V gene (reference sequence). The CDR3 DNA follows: TGTGCCAGCAGAATCACTGGGGCCAACGTCCTGACTTTC. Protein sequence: CASRITGANVLTF.

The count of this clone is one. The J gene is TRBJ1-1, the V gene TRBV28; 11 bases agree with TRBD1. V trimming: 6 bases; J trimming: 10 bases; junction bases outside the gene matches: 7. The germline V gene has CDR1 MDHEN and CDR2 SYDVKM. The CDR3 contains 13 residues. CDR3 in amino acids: CASSPDRGPVAFF. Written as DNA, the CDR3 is TGTGCCAGCAGCCCGGACAGGGGGCCCGTAGCTTTCTTT.

The CDR3 is CASSYSGVSTDTQYF. The DNA of the CDR3 is TGCGCCAGCAGCTACAGCGGGGTTAGCACAGATACGCAGTATTTT. The chain links TRBV5-1 to TRBJ2-3; 7 positions match TRBD2. CDR1 SGHRS and CDR2 YFSETQ come from the germline V gene. The CDR3 is made up of 15 amino acids. Trimming at V came to 3 bases and at J to 0 bases, leaving 4 bases not matched to a gene.

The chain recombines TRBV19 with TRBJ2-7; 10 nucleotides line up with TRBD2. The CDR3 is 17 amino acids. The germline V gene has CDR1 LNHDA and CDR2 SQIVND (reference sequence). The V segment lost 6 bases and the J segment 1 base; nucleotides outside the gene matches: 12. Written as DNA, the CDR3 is TGTGCCAGTAGACCACCCCCTCTAGCGGGAGCATCCTACGAGCAGTACTTC. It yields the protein CASRPPPLAGASYEQYF.

CDR3 sequence: CASRQGPDTGELFF. CDR3 DNA sequence: TGTGCCAGTCGACAGGGTCCGGACACCGGGGAGCTGTTTTTT. This chain connects TRBV19 to TRBJ2-2; 7 bases map to TRBD1. The V and J ends lost 8 bases and 3 bases, in that order; junction bases with no gene match: 6. The CDR3 sequence is 14 residues long. CDR1 and CDR2 (germline): LNHDA, SQIVND (reference sequence). The complete variable domain, with remaining parts taken from reference TRBV19 and TRBJ2-2, reads DGGITQSPKYLFRKEGQNVTLSCEQNLNHDAMYWYRQDPGQGLRLIYYSQIVNDFQKGDIAEGYSVSREKKESFPLTVTSAQKNPTAFYLCASRQGPDTGELFFGEGSRLTVL.

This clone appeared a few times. CDR3 DNA sequence: TGTGCCAGCAGCGCAATTGGGTTCACAGAGATTAGCAATCAGCCCCAGCATTTT. It is translated as CASSAIGFTEISNQPQHF. The V call is TRBV9, the J call TRBJ1-5; unclear D gene. CDR1 is SGDLS and CDR2 is YYNGEE in the germline V gene. The CDR3 is made up of 18 amino acids. V gave up 3 bases and J gave up 0 bases, with 19 bases separating them.

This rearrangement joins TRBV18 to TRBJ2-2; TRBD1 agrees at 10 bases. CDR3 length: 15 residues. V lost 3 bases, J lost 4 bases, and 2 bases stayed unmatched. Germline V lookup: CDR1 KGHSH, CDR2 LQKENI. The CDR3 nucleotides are TGTGCCAGCTCACCGACAGGGGGCTTCACCGGGGAGCTGTTTTTT. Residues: CASSPTGGFTGELFF.

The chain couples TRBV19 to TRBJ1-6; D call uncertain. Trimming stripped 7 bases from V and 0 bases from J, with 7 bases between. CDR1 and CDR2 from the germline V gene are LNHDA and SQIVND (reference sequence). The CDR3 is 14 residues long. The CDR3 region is CASTRSSYNSPLHF. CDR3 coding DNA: TGTGCCAGTACGAGAAGCTCCTATAATTCACCCCTCCACTTT.

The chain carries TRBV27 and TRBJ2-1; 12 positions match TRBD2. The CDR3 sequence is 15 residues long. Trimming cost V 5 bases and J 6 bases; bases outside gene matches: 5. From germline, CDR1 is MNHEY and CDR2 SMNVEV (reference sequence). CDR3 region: CASSRLAGAPNEQFF. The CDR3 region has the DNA TGTGCCAGCAGTCGACTAGCGGGAGCACCCAATGAGCAGTTCTTC.

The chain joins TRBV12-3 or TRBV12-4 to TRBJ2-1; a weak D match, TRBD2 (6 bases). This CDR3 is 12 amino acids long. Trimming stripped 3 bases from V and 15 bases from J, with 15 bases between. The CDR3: CASSFLAPSPFF. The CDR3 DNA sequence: TGTGCCAGCAGTTTTCTAGCGCCGTCCCCGTTCTTC.

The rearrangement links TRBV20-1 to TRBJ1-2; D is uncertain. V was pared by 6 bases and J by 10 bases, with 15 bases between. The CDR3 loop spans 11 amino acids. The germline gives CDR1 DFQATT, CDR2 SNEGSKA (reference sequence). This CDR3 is CSAPRNGPYTF. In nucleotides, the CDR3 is TGCAGTGCCCCCCGGAATGGGCCCTACACCTTC.

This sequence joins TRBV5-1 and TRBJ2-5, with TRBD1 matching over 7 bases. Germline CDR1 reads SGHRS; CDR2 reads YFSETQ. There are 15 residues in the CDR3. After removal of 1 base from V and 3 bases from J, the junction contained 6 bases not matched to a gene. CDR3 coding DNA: TGCGCCAGCAGCTTGAGATCAGGGGGTGAAGAGACCCAGTACTTC. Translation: CASSLRSGGEETQYF.

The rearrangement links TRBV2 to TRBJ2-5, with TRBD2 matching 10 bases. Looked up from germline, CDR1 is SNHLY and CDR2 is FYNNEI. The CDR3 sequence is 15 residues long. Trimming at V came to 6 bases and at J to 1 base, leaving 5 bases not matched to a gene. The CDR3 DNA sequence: TGTGCCAGCAGCTTAGCGGGGGGCAGCCAAGAGACCCAGTACTTC. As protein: CASSLAGGSQETQYF.

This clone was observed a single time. CDR3 amino acids: CASSVKGGAEKAQHF. CDR3 in DNA: TGTGCCAGTAGTGTCAAGGGGGGGGCTGAAAAGGCCCAGCATTTT. The V and J genes are TRBV19 and TRBJ1-5; a weak D match, TRBD1 (6 bases). Germline CDR1 is LNHDA and CDR2 is SQIVND (reference sequence). V was cut by 5 bases and J by 11 bases, with 22 bases left in between. This CDR3 has 15 residues.

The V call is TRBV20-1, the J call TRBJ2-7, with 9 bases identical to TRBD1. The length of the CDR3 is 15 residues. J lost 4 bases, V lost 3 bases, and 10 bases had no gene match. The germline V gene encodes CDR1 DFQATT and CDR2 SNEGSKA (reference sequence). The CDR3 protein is CSASMGQGVRYEQYF. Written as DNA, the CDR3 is TGCAGTGCTAGTATGGGACAGGGCGTTCGGTACGAGCAGTACTTC.

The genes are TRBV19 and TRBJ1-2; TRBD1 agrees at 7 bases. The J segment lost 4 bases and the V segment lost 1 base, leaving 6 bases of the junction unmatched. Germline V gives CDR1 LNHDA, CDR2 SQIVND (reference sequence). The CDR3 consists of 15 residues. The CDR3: CASSIAGQDRYGYTF. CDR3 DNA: TGTGCCAGTAGTATAGCTGGACAGGACCGCTATGGCTACACCTTC.

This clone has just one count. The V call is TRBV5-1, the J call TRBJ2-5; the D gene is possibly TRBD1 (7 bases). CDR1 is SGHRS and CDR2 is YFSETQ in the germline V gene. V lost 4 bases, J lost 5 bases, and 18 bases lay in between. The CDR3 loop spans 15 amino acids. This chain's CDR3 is CASSPGGHLGETQYF. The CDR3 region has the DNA TGCGCCAGCAGCCCAGGGGGGCACCTCGGGGAGACCCAGTACTTC.

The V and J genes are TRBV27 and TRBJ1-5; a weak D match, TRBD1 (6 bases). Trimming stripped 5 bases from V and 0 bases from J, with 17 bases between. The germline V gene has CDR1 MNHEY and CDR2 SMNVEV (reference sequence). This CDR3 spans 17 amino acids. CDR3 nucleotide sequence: TGTGCCAGCAGTCCGCAGGGGATGGGGTATAGCAATCAGCCCCAGCATTTT. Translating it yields CASSPQGMGYSNQPQHF.

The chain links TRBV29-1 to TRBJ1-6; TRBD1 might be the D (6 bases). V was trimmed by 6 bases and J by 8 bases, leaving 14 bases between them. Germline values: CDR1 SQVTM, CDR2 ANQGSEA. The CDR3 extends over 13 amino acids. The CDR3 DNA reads TGCAGCGTGGCCCAGGACAGTTATTCACCCCTCCACTTT. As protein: CSVAQDSYSPLHF.

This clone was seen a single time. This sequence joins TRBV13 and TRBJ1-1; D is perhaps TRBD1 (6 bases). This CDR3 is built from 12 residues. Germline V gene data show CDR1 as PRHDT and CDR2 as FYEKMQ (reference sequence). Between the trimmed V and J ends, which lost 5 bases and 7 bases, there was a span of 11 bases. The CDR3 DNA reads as TGTGCCAGCAGCCTCAGGGGCTTTGAAGCTTTCTTT. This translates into CASSLRGFEAFF. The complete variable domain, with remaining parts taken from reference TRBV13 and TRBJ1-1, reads AAGVIQSPRHLIKEKRETATLKCYPIPRHDTVYWYQQGPGQDPQFLISFYEKMQSDKGSIPDRFSAQQFSDYHSELNMSSLELGDSALYFCASSLRGFEAFFGQGTRLTVV.

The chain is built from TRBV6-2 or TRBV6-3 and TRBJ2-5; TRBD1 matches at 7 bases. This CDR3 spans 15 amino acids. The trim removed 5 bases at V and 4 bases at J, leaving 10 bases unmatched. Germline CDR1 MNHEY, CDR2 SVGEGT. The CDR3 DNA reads TGTGCCAGCAGTCGAATCCCGACAGGGCCAGAGACCCAGTACTTC. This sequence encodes CASSRIPTGPETQYF.

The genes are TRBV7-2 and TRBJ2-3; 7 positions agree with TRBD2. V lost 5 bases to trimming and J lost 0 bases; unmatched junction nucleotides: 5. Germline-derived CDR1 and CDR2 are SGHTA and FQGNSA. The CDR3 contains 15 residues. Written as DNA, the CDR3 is TGTGCCAGCAGCCCCAGCGGGGTTAGCACAGATACGCAGTATTTT. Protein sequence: CASSPSGVSTDTQYF.

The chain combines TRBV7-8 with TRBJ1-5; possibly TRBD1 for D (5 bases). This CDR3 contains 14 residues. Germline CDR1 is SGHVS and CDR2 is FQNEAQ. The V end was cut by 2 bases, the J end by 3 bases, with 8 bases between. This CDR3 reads CASSLQQANQPQHF. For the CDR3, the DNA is TGTGCCAGCAGCTTACAACAGGCCAATCAGCCCCAGCATTTT.